This record looks at one T cell receptor (beta chain) sequence and its context. Only in-frame clones appear in the TCRdb table, and some are missing; sequencing was by immunoSEQ multiplex PCR. Found here are 630,000 or so clones, about 98% of them singletons; the top ten hold approximately 0.33%. This CDR3 is built from 15 residues. Germline values: CDR1 MGHDK, CDR2 SYGVNS. V was clipped by 1 base and J by 4 bases, with 13 bases between them. This entry belongs to a study of shared clonotypes between healthy human individuals. Naive CD8 cells, CD45RO-negative and positively selected for CCR7, excluded terminally differentiated effector memory CD45RA+ cells.

The chain employs TRBV25-1 and TRBJ1-2; D unresolved. The sample consisted of naive CD8+ T cells sorted from blood. The receptor was isolated from a man younger than 40 in good health. CDR3 DNA: TGTGCCAGCAGTGAATCGGGCTGGGTGGCCTATGGCTACACCTTC. It translates to CASSESGWVAYGYTF.